Below, one T cell receptor beta chain is given with its context. This clone's antigen is unknown. No qualities accompany the bases; no much larger clone lies one base away. TCRbeta CDR3 regions were amplified from genomic DNA using the immunoSEQ Assay, a bias-controlled multiplex PCR. Under the source paper's analysis protocol: The number of nucleated cells in each sample was estimated by amplification of reference gene primers within the assay. Sequence reads were collapsed and filtered to measure the absolute abundance of every unique TCRbeta CDR3 rearrangement. For each sample, productive Simpson clonality was calculated by taking the square root of Simpson's diversity index across productive rearrangements. In its TCRdb copy, this immuneACCESS table keeps in-frame sequences only and misses some clones. Where compared with another copy, unresolved V genes explain less than half of these, and the others have no known cause. Clonal size and the V and J genes are those of that table, whereas D and trimming came from the DNA. The sample has 300,000 to 450,000 clones on record, approximately 91% of them singletons. Of the sample, around 0.92% falls within the top ten clones.

Enrolling through a virtual design, the prospective study's participants ranged in age from roughly 18 to 100 years and lived across some 23 United States geographic areas. In the prospective study, participants were assigned to cohorts based on the clinical history participants reported in a screening survey and a study questionnaire. Exposed participants had been in contact, within 2 weeks of entering the study, with a person who had a PCR-confirmed or clinician-diagnosed case of COVID-19. In the prospective study, whole blood, serum and a nasopharyngeal or oropharyngeal swab were collected from each participant by mobile phlebotomists. Participants in the prospective study had the option to provide additional blood draws and questionnaires over a roughly two-month period. Prospective study blood samples were shipped either frozen or at room temperature before DNA extraction. V has 5 bases trimmed and J has 14 bases trimmed; junction bases matching no gene number 7. The CDR3 starts with the cysteine, ends with the phenylalanine, and has 12 residues. Just the 36-base CDR3 DNA is kept, in frame starting at base 1. CDR1 and CDR2 (SEHNR, FQNEAQ) derive from the germline V gene (reference sequence).

This record belongs to a study of blood T cell repertoires in COVID-19 (dated by TCRdb to 2020 to 2022). Describing the broader study: Collaborator samples came from the United States, Italy and Spain and covered acute and convalescent phases of COVID-19. The samples were drawn from the first 160 participants of the ongoing ImmuneRACE study and from under 1,500 subjects provided by 6 global collaborators. The dataset comprised deeply sampled blood TCRbeta repertoires from subjects exposed to, actively infected with, or recovered from COVID-19. The repertoires were made available in a free public database intended to serve as a resource for research on the immune response to SARS-CoV-2. The material from the prospective study consisted of cDNA or gDNA derived from T cells, B-cell-depleted T cells, or PBMCs. The sample metadata nearly always contained a de-identified subject ID, COVID-19 status, age in years and sex. Where available, HLA class I and class II types were obtained from metadata supplied by the sample provider rather than from assay-based typing.

What the authors observed across the whole study: Clinical and demographic metadata were provided uncurated, with the amount varying by source and participant.

The receptor chain draws on TRBV7-9 and TRBJ1-4; 8 bases in the junction line up with TRBD1. Sequencing was done on a sample of PBMCs or T cells enriched from blood (not recorded which). The receptor was isolated from a woman younger than 45 who had been exposed to COVID-19. The CDR3 reads as follows: CASSLQGVLLFF. The nucleotide sequence is TGTGCCAGCAGCCTACAGGGGGTATTGCTGTTTTTT.